Here is one T cell receptor beta chain with its context. Profiled with immunoSEQ multiplex PCR; TCRdb holds only in-frame clones, not every one. Among some 150,000 clones listed, more than 75% were seen once. The V end lost 6 bases, the J end lost 5 bases, and 17 bases lay between the germline ends. Germline V gene sequence: CDR1 MDHEN, CDR2 SYDVKM. The CDR3 contains 14 residues. The data were obtained in a study of cytomegalovirus exposure and HLA in healthy donors. The sequencing input was PBMCs. The V and J genes are TRBV28 and TRBJ2-7; D ambiguous. This TCR was sampled from a man between 18 and 35 years old in good health and CMV-seronegative. The CDR3 region is CASRDDRPRDEQYF. CDR3 coding DNA: TGTGCCAGCAGAGATGACCGGCCCCGGGACGAGCAGTACTTC. The variable domain in full, with the rest retrieved from reference TRBV28 and TRBJ2-7, is DVKVTQSSRYLVKRTGEKVFLECVQDMDHENMFWYRQDPGLGLRLIYFSYDVKMKEKGDIPEGYSVSREKKERFSLILESASTNQTSMYLCASRDDRPRDEQYFGPGTRLTVT.